Sequencing of this TCR beta chain was carried out in a study of type 1 regulatory T cells. Across the study: T-allo10 is a Tr1-enriched, alloantigen-specific CD4 T cell product made in vitro.

Details on this clonotype: The antigen is undetermined.

Graft donor-derived T-allo10 cells were described as host-alloantigen-specific, anergic, and alloantigen-specifically suppressive. TCRdb reanalysed the reads using MiXCR and keeps one entry per CDR3 protein. Of roughly 71,000 distinct CDR3 sequences in the sample, 55% to 80% were seen once. The sample was cultured T cells, either the whole culture or a sorted T cell fraction (not recorded which). Subset given: Tr1-enriched cell product generated in vitro against host alloantigens. The receptor was derived from a human donor in good health.

CDR3 DNA: TGTGCCAGCAGCCAGCGTGGAGCCAACTCCTACGAGCAGTACTTC. It codes for CASSQRGANSYEQYF. The chain couples TRBV14 to TRBJ2-7; unclear D gene. Trimming took 3 bases from V and 0 from J, leaving 12 bases between them. Germline CDR1 SGHDN, CDR2 FVKESK. The CDR3 is made up of 15 amino acids.